Listed here are 20 T cell receptor beta chains from one sample, sequenced in a study of cytomegalovirus exposure and HLA in healthy donors. It was with 60 Vbeta and 13 Jbeta primers that the PCR ran. Assay: immunoSEQ multiplex PCR; the TCRdb copy retains only in-frame clones and omits some. The sample shows more than 150,000 clones, about four fifths of them seen only once. Sequences were obtained from PBMCs. Receptors were obtained from a boy under 10 years old in good health and CMV-seronegative.

V is TRBV19 and J is TRBJ1-5, with D unresolved. The CDR3 totals 13 residues. Per germline, CDR1 LNHDA and CDR2 SQIVND (reference sequence). V was shortened by 6 bases and J by 2 bases, with 8 bases between the two germline ends. CDR3 residues: CASRNSRNQPQHF. CDR3 DNA: TGTGCCAGTAGGAACAGCCGCAATCAGCCCCAGCATTTT.

This rearrangement joins TRBV9 to TRBJ2-7, with TRBD1 matching over 9 bases. V lost 4 bases to trimming and J lost 2 bases; unmatched junction nucleotides: 7. The CDR3 length is 15 residues. Looked up from germline, CDR1 is SGDLS and CDR2 is YYNGEE. As DNA, the CDR3 is TGTGCCAGCAGCCCCCGGACAGGGGTCCCCTACGAGCAGTACTTC. Protein product: CASSPRTGVPYEQYF. The full variable domain, in which reference TRBV9 and TRBJ2-7 provide the parts outside the CDR3, is DSGVTQTPKHLITATGQRVTLRCSPRSGDLSVYWYQQSLDQGLQFLIQYYNGEERAKGNILERFSAQQFPDLHSELNLSSLELGDSALYFCASSPRTGVPYEQYFGPGTRLTVT.

V usage is TRBV5-8 and J usage is TRBJ2-7; D is ambiguous. The V gene lost 6 bases and the J gene lost 4 bases, with 11 bases spanning the gap. This CDR3 is built from 12 residues. Looked up from germline, CDR1 is SGHTS and CDR2 is YDEGEE. DNA of the CDR3: TGTGCCAGCACCCCGCGTTGGTACGAGCAGTACTTC. Amino acid sequence: CASTPRWYEQYF.

The gene calls are TRBV7-6 and TRBJ1-2; D possibly corresponds to TRBD1 (6 bases). CDR1 is SGHVS and CDR2 is FNYEAQ in the germline V gene. This CDR3 contains 15 residues. Trimming cost V 5 bases and J 9 bases, with 22 bases left between them. The CDR3 loop reads CASSPLSAGTQSYTF. CDR3 bases: TGTGCCAGCAGCCCACTCTCTGCCGGGACACAGAGCTACACCTTC. Based on the CDR3 plus reference TRBV7-6 and TRBJ1-2, the full variable domain is GAGVSQSPRYKVTKRGQDVALRCDPISGHVSLYWYRQALGQGPEFLTYFNYEAQQDKSGLPNDRFSAERPEGSISTLTIQRTEQRDSAMYRCASSPLSAGTQSYTFGSGTRLTVV.

The rearrangement joins TRBV7-9 to TRBJ1-1; no definite D call. Looked up from germline, CDR1 is SEHNR and CDR2 is FQNEAQ (reference sequence). V lost 0 bases and J lost 6, with 8 bases in between. This CDR3 has 13 residues. CDR3 sequence reads: CASSLAAGSEAFF. The CDR3 nucleotides are TGTGCCAGCAGCTTAGCGGCGGGGTCTGAAGCTTTCTTT. Variable domain in full (rest from reference TRBV7-9 and TRBJ1-1): DTGVSQNPRHKITKRGQNVTFRCDPISEHNRLYWYRQTLGQGPEFLTYFQNEAQLEKSRLLSDRFSAERPKGSFSTLEIQRTEQGDSAMYLCASSLAAGSEAFFGQGTRLTVV.

This rearrangement joins TRBV6-5 to TRBJ1-1, with D possibly being TRBD1 (6 bases). This CDR3 region has 15 residues. The germline V and J ends were trimmed by 0 bases and 3 bases, with 11 bases remaining between them. Germline lookup yields CDR1 MNHEY and CDR2 SVGAGI. Here the CDR3 reads CASSYSYRDDTEAFF. The CDR3 bases are TGTGCCAGCAGTTACTCGTACAGGGATGACACTGAAGCTTTCTTT.

The chain recombines TRBV4-1 with TRBJ2-3; 9 bases map to TRBD2. From germline, CDR1 is MGHRA and CDR2 YSYEKL. The V and J ends lost 1 base and 6 bases, in that order; junction bases with no gene match: 5. CDR3 length: 15 amino acids. The CDR3 DNA reads as TGCGCCAGCAGCCAAGGCCTAGCGGGGAGGGATACGCAGTATTTT. It specifies CASSQGLAGRDTQYF.

This rearrangement joins TRBV28 to TRBJ1-2; 8 bases map to TRBD1. The CDR3 has 13 residues. The ends lost 3 bases at V and 8 bases at J; junction bases unmatched: 5. Germline CDR1 and CDR2: MDHEN and SYDVKM. The CDR3, as DNA: TGTGCCAGCAGTTTCCAGGGGGCGCGGGGCTACACCTTC. It yields the protein CASSFQGARGYTF.

The chain links TRBV14 to TRBJ2-2; 10 bases are a match to TRBD1. V was clipped by 1 base and J by 3 bases; unmatched bases: 8. From germline, CDR1 is SGHDN and CDR2 FVKESK. The CDR3 has 18 amino acids. The DNA of the CDR3 is TGTGCCAGCAGCCAAGTAAGATCGGGACAGGGGTACACCGGGGAGCTGTTTTTT. It translates to CASSQVRSGQGYTGELFF.

The chain combines TRBV11-2 with TRBJ1-2; no reliable D call. V lost 5 bases to trimming and J lost 5 bases, with 9 bases between them. This CDR3 region has 12 residues. The V gene's germline CDR1 is SGHAT and CDR2 FQNNGV. In nucleotides, the CDR3 is TGTGCCAGCAGCCCCGGCGGATATGGCTACACCTTC. It encodes CASSPGGYGYTF.

The genes are TRBV27 and TRBJ2-7, with D maybe TRBD2 (5 bases). Trimming left V 3 bases short and J 0 bases short, with 12 bases between. The germline V gene has CDR1 MNHEY and CDR2 SMNVEV (reference sequence). This CDR3 spans 15 amino acids. The CDR3 here is CASSFGPGSSYEQYF. The CDR3 DNA reads as TGTGCCAGCAGTTTTGGCCCGGGGAGCTCCTACGAGCAGTACTTC.

This clone was seen a single time. V and J are TRBV11-2 and TRBJ2-1, with 9 bases that match TRBD2. V dropped 0 bases and J dropped 5; count of bases not matched to a gene: 8. Germline V gene lookup returns CDR1 SGHAT and CDR2 FQNNGV. The CDR3 runs 17 residues. CDR3: CASSLDPTSGTNNEQFF. The CDR3 DNA is TGTGCCAGCAGCTTAGACCCGACTAGCGGTACCAACAATGAGCAGTTCTTC.

The chain is built from TRBV7-2 and TRBJ1-4; D might be TRBD1 (6 bases). Trimming cost V 3 bases and J 2 bases, with 13 bases left between them. CDR1 is SGHTA, CDR2 FQGNSA, per germline. The length of the CDR3 is 16 residues. Here the CDR3 DNA reads TGTGCCAGCAGCTTCGGTGGGGGGGCGACTAATGAAAAACTGTTTTTT. Amino acid sequence: CASSFGGGATNEKLFF.

The rearrangement joins TRBV5-1 to TRBJ2-3; 11 nucleotides align to TRBD1. Trimming took 4 bases from V and 3 from J; bases not matched to a gene: 1. Germline CDR1 is SGHRS and CDR2 is YFSETQ. CDR3 length: 14 residues. For the CDR3, the DNA is TGCGCCAGCAGCGGACAGGGGGCTACAGATACGCAGTATTTT. This gives the protein CASSGQGATDTQYF.

The table lists this clone with a count of one. The rearrangement joins TRBV5-8 to TRBJ2-7; the match to TRBD2 covers 15 bases. The germline V gene has CDR1 SGHTS and CDR2 YDEGEE. This CDR3 has 16 amino acids. After removal of 3 bases from V and 6 bases from J, the junction contained 7 bases not matched to a gene. As DNA, the CDR3 is TGTGCCAGCAGCTCTCCGGGACTAGCGGGAGGACTCGAGCAGTACTTC. As protein: CASSSPGLAGGLEQYF.

The chain uses TRBV5-1 and TRBJ1-1; 7 positions match TRBD1. Trimming at V came to 3 bases and at J to 3 bases, leaving 2 bases not matched to a gene. The germline V gene has CDR1 SGHRS and CDR2 YFSETQ. CDR3 size: 13 residues. In nucleotides, the CDR3 is TGCGCCAGCAGCTCCGACAGGGACACTGAAGCTTTCTTT. Its protein product is CASSSDRDTEAFF.

V usage is TRBV2 and J usage is TRBJ2-1, with 13 bases lining up with TRBD2. V was pared by 3 bases and J by 12 bases, with 5 bases of the junction left unmatched. The CDR3 has 14 amino acids. The germline gives CDR1 SNHLY, CDR2 FYNNEI. DNA for the CDR3: TGTGCCAGCAGTGATACTAGCGGGAGGGGAAGGCAGTTCTTC. Protein product: CASSDTSGRGRQFF.

This clone appeared once. The chain has TRBV19 and TRBJ1-1; D unresolved. Trimming removed 7 bases at V and 0 bases at J, with 15 bases between. CDR3 length equals 15 residues. Germline CDR1 reads LNHDA; CDR2 reads SQIVND (reference sequence). CDR3 amino acids: CASIPAGGLNTEAFF. CDR3 bases: TGTGCCAGTATCCCGGCGGGCGGATTGAACACTGAAGCTTTCTTT.

This clone was counted a few times. V and J are TRBV7-3 and TRBJ1-1, with a tentative D call TRBD1 (5 bases). This CDR3 has 13 residues. Germline CDR1 is SGHTA and CDR2 is FQGTGA. Deletions cut 5 bases from V and 1 base from J, with 8 bases between. The CDR3 is CASSLQENTEAFF. The CDR3 nucleotides read TGTGCCAGCAGCCTACAGGAGAACACTGAAGCTTTCTTT.

The chain joins TRBV13 to TRBJ2-7; D may be TRBD2 (5 bases). Trimming stripped 5 bases from V and 5 bases from J, with 19 bases between. The germline gives CDR1 PRHDT, CDR2 FYEKMQ (reference sequence). The CDR3 extends over 15 amino acids. Written as DNA, the CDR3 is TGTGCCAGCAGCCTAACTAGTGGGAGTTTCCACGAGCAGTACTTC. Its protein product is CASSLTSGSFHEQYF.